The clone carrying this T cell receptor (beta chain) was seen a single time. Its antigen is not identified. A much larger clone differs by one base, so this may be a read error. The use of a sample-barcoded 5' primer and a J-beta primer mix characterized a second PCR of roughly 7 to 11 cycles. MiXCR, run by TCRdb on the 5' RACE reads, gives a single entry per CDR3 protein. In the table there are roughly 1.7 million distinct CDR3 sequences, around 36% of which are singletons. The sample originates from a study of blood T cells in healthy people across ages. Study-level results: Bulk PBMC profiling left naive and antigen-experienced comparisons inconclusive.

The CDR3 loop spans 15 amino acids. Germline V gene data show CDR1 as MGHRA and CDR2 as YSYEKL. Per-sample yields of isolated PBMCs were at least 6 million. The chain links TRBV4-1 to TRBJ2-7; TRBD1 is a possible D gene (6 bases). With the DNA end fitting TRBJ2-5 better, the J assignment may be wrong. What was sequenced was blood. The TCR was taken from a woman in her twenties or thirties in good health. CDR3 in amino acids: CASSQVTGRRETQYF. CDR3 sequence (DNA): TGCGCCAGCAGCCAAGTAACAGGGCGAAGGGAGACCCAGTACTTC.